This T cell receptor beta chain derives from a study of blood T cell repertoires in COVID-19. On the study more broadly: COVID-19 samples collected from the United States, Italy and Spain covered acute and convalescent phases. From T cells, B-cell-depleted T cells, or PBMCs came the material, which was cDNA or gDNA.

Original analysis: Reference gene primer amplification in the assay estimated nucleated cell counts. The method was immunoSEQ multiplex PCR; TCRdb's version includes in-frame clones alone and lacks a portion of them. From that table come the V and J calls and clone size; the DNA was used to work out D and trimming. This table holds some 30,000 clones, approximately 80% found once. This TCR derives from a human donor in a cohort sampled during active COVID-19. What was sequenced was peripheral blood.

CDR3 in amino acids: CARKESGNTIYF. The CDR3 bases are TGTGCCCGGAAAGAGTCTGGAAACACCATATATTTT. The V call is TRBV30, the J call TRBJ1-3; D unresolved. The germline V and J ends were trimmed by 8 bases and 1 base, with 9 bases remaining between them. This CDR3 contains 12 residues. Looked up from germline, CDR1 is GTSNPN and CDR2 is SVGIG (reference sequence).